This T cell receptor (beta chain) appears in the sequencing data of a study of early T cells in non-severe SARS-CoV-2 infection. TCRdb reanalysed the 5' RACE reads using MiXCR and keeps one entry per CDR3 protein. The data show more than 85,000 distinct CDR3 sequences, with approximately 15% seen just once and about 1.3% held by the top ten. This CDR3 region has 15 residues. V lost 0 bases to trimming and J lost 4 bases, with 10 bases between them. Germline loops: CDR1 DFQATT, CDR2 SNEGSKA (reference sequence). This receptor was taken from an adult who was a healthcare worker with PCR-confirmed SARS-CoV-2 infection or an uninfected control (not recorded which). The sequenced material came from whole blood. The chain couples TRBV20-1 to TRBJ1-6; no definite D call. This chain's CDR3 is CSARESKGYNSPLHF. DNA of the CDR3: TGCAGTGCTAGAGAGTCGAAGGGATATAATTCACCCCTCCACTTT.